The sequence of this T cell receptor (beta chain) was determined in a study of identical twins. The CDR3 contains 14 residues. Trimming at V came to 5 bases and at J to 4 bases, leaving 6 bases not matched to a gene. Germline values: CDR1 SGHDN, CDR2 FVKESK. Template switching added a universal primer site; cDNA carried unique molecular identifiers. MiXCR was run by TCRdb on the 5' RACE reads, yielding one entry per CDR3 protein. Among around 340,000 distinct CDR3 sequences listed, roughly an eighth were seen once. These data also featured in a second study, about yellow fever vaccine responses in identical twins.

This sequence originates from a woman between 18 and 29 years old in good health. V is TRBV14 and J is TRBJ2-3; TRBD1 matches 7 bases. The sequencing sample was made of CD8+ T cells sorted from blood. Here the CDR3 DNA reads TGTGCCAGCAGCAGGACAGGAGTTTCAGATACGCAGTATTTT. As protein: CASSRTGVSDTQYF. Looking up the rest from reference TRBV14 and TRBJ2-3 gives the full variable domain: EAGVTQFPSHSVIEKGQTVTLRCDPISGHDNLYWYRRVMGKEIKFLLHFVKESKQDESGMPNNRFLAERTGGTYSTLKVQPAELEDSGVYFCASSRTGVSDTQYFGPGTRLTVL.